The following is a TCR beta chain sequence with its context. With 60 Vbeta and 13 Jbeta primers, the PCR was carried out. The protocol was immunoSEQ multiplex PCR, while the TCRdb copy is restricted to in-frame clones and leaves out a portion. This sample has some 190,000 clones, with roughly 86% found just once. The data belong to a study of cytomegalovirus exposure and HLA in healthy donors. For the study at large: Membership in the Caucasian-associated ancestry cluster was found for 65% to 85% of around 380 genotyped donors.

The CDR3 has 16 amino acids. The germline V gene has CDR1 MGHRA and CDR2 YSYEKL. The TCR comes from a woman under 30 in good health and CMV-seronegative. What was sequenced was PBMCs. The chain has TRBV4-1 and TRBJ2-5; 9 bases fit TRBD1. The DNA end is more similar to TRBJ2-7, so the J call may be wrong. The CDR3 protein is CASSQSRDRDAYEQYF. As DNA, the CDR3 is TGCGCCAGCAGCCAATCCCGGGACAGGGATGCCTACGAGCAGTACTTC.